Below are 22 T cell receptor beta chains sequenced from a single sample in a study of T cell responses to AZD1222 COVID-19 vaccine. This table comes from immunoSEQ multiplex PCR, and its TCRdb copy is limited to in-frame clones, with some not included. The repertoire holds 120,000 or so clones, with approximately 90% as singletons. Sequenced here: peripheral blood, sampled 28 days after the second AZD1222 dose. Receptors were obtained from an adult who received the AZD1222 COVID-19 vaccine.

The chain couples TRBV5-4 to TRBJ2-1, with D hard to call. The CDR3 loop spans 15 amino acids. In germline, CDR1 is SGHNT, CDR2 YYREEE (reference sequence). With 5 bases removed from V and 4 bases from J, the gap between germline ends came to 16 bases. The CDR3: CASSFRAFTYNEQFF. DNA of the CDR3: TGTGCCAGCAGTTTCCGGGCCTTCACTTACAATGAGCAGTTCTTC.

The rearrangement joins TRBV30 to TRBJ1-5; D unclear. The V end was cut by 2 bases, the J end by 6 bases, with 14 bases between. Germline V gene sequence: CDR1 GTSNPN, CDR2 SVGIG (reference sequence). This CDR3 contains 14 residues. The DNA of the CDR3 is TGTGCCTGGAGTACGGGGATTCCGAGTCAGCCCCAGCATTTT. This sequence encodes CAWSTGIPSQPQHF. Supplemented by reference TRBV30 and TRBJ1-5, the full variable domain reads SQTIHQWPATLVQPVGSPLSLECTVEGTSNPNLYWYRQAAGRGLQLLFYSVGIGQISSEVPQNLSASRPQDRQFILSSKKLLLSDSGFYLCAWSTGIPSQPQHFGDGTRLSIL.

This sequence joins TRBV30 and TRBJ1-3; D unresolved. In germline, CDR1 is GTSNPN, CDR2 SVGIG (reference sequence). V was trimmed by 5 bases and J by 3 bases, leaving 14 bases between them. This CDR3 has 14 residues. The CDR3 DNA sequence: TGTGCCTGGGACCCCCGACTAGGTGGAAACACCATATATTTT. Translating it yields CAWDPRLGGNTIYF.

The rearrangement uses TRBV9 and TRBJ1-3; 7 nucleotides align to TRBD1. CDR3 size: 16 residues. V lost 4 bases, J lost 3 bases, and 10 bases stayed unmatched. Looked up from germline, CDR1 is SGDLS and CDR2 is YYNGEE. CDR3 sequence (DNA): TGTGCCAGCAGCTTCTCGACAGGGTTTGGTGGAAACACCATATATTTT. Amino acids: CASSFSTGFGGNTIYF. Supplemented by reference TRBV9 and TRBJ1-3, the full variable domain reads DSGVTQTPKHLITATGQRVTLRCSPRSGDLSVYWYQQSLDQGLQFLIQYYNGEERAKGNILERFSAQQFPDLHSELNLSSLELGDSALYFCASSFSTGFGGNTIYFGEGSWLTVV.

This chain connects TRBV12-3 or TRBV12-4 to TRBJ1-2; D is unclear. The CDR3 covers 13 residues. Deletions cut 6 bases from V and 8 bases from J, with 16 bases between. The CDR3 DNA reads TGTGCCAGCAGAAACCAGGTGCACTTGGGCTACACCTTC. Amino acid sequence: CASRNQVHLGYTF.

V usage is TRBV10-3 and J usage is TRBJ1-3; possibly TRBD1 for D (6 bases). Germline lookup yields CDR1 ENHRY and CDR2 SYGVKD. The ends were cut back, 5 bases at V and 0 bases at J, with 11 bases in the middle. This CDR3 comprises 15 residues. The DNA for the CDR3 is TGTGCCATCAGTACTACAGGGAGCTCTGGAAACACCATATATTTT. Encoded protein: CAISTTGSSGNTIYF.

The chain carries TRBV5-4 and TRBJ2-1; 9 bases fit TRBD2. Germline loops: CDR1 SGHNT, CDR2 YYREEE (reference sequence). This CDR3 has 16 residues. Trimming cost V 4 bases and J 4 bases; bases outside gene matches: 9. CDR3 sequence reads: CASSPRAGGRYNEQFF. CDR3 in DNA: TGTGCCAGCAGCCCTAGAGCGGGAGGAAGATACAATGAGCAGTTCTTC.

This clone was counted a single time. V usage is TRBV28 and J usage is TRBJ1-2; TRBD1 might be the D (5 bases). The germline CDR1 and CDR2 sequences are MDHEN and SYDVKM. The length of the CDR3 is 12 residues. Trimming took off 7 bases at V and 2 bases at J, with 8 bases between the two ends. The CDR3 DNA follows: TGTGCCAGCACAGGGCCCAACTATGGCTACACCTTC. Its translation is CASTGPNYGYTF.

The chain uses TRBV5-4 and TRBJ2-1; D is unclear. There are 16 residues in the CDR3. The V and J ends lost 6 bases and 0 bases respectively, with 16 bases between them. Germline assignment: CDR1 SGHNT and CDR2 YYREEE (reference sequence). CDR3 nucleotide sequence: TGTGCCAGCAACCTGAAAAGGGCGAGCTCCTACAATGAGCAGTTCTTC. Protein sequence: CASNLKRASSYNEQFF. The variable domain in full, completed from reference TRBV5-4 and TRBJ2-1, reads ETGVTQSPTHLIKTRGQQVTLRCSSQSGHNTVSWYQQALGQGPQFIFQYYREEENGRGNFPPRFSGLQFPNYSSELNVNALELDDSALYLCASNLKRASSYNEQFFGPGTRLTVL.

This clone appeared a single time. The chain links TRBV12-3 or TRBV12-4 to TRBJ2-5; D is unresolved. V lost 2 bases, J lost 5 bases, and 9 bases lay in between. The CDR3 contains 13 residues. CDR3 sequence: CASSLISSETQYF. CDR3 sequence (DNA): TGTGCCAGCAGTTTAATAAGTTCCGAGACCCAGTACTTC.

J is TRBJ2-3 and V is TRBV6-4, with 7 nucleotides matching TRBD1. V was pared by 4 bases and J by 0 bases, with 1 base of the junction left unmatched. Germline CDR1 and CDR2: MRHNA and SNTAGT. The CDR3 is made up of 14 amino acids. The CDR3 here is CASSGTGSTDTQYF. The CDR3 DNA reads TGTGCCAGCAGTGGGACAGGAAGCACAGATACGCAGTATTTT.

V is TRBV27 and J is TRBJ1-4, with D hard to call. Germline CDR1 MNHEY, CDR2 SMNVEV (reference sequence). V was trimmed by 0 bases and J by 7 bases, leaving 6 bases between them. This CDR3 spans 13 amino acids. The CDR3 nucleotides read TGTGCCAGCAGTTTATCGTCGGGTGAAAAACTGTTTTTT. Protein product: CASSLSSGEKLFF.

This clone has a single count. The chain has TRBV3-1 (or the pseudogene TRBV3-2) and TRBJ1-5; no reliable D call. The CDR3 extends over 16 amino acids. Germline V CDR1 and CDR2: LGHDT, YNNKEL (reference sequence). V lost 1 base, J lost 0 bases, and 10 bases lay in between. The CDR3: CASSQVAGNSNQPQHF. The CDR3 DNA sequence: TGTGCCAGCAGCCAAGTTGCTGGGAATAGCAATCAGCCCCAGCATTTT.

The chain couples TRBV18 to TRBJ1-5; 8 bases line up with TRBD1. This CDR3 has 14 amino acids. Germline V gives CDR1 KGHSH, CDR2 LQKENI. The V and J ends lost 4 bases and 8 bases, in that order; junction bases with no gene match: 7. The CDR3 here is CASSQFRGREPQHF. The CDR3 bases are TGTGCCAGCTCACAGTTCAGGGGGCGGGAGCCCCAGCATTTT.

The rearrangement joins TRBV9 to TRBJ2-1; 9 bases line up with TRBD2. Germline lookup yields CDR1 SGDLS and CDR2 YYNGEE. CDR3 length equals 14 residues. The J segment lost 15 bases and the V segment lost 0 bases, leaving 10 bases of the junction unmatched. This chain's CDR3 is CASSVAVSGGPPFF. DNA for the CDR3: TGTGCCAGCAGCGTAGCGGTTAGCGGGGGACCCCCGTTCTTC.

This sequence joins TRBV19 and TRBJ1-2, with 8 bases that match TRBD1. V was pared by 6 bases and J by 4 bases, with 7 bases of the junction left unmatched. Germline CDR1 is LNHDA and CDR2 is SQIVND (reference sequence). The CDR3 is made up of 14 amino acids. CDR3 amino acids: CASRDSGTGYGYTF. Here the CDR3 DNA reads TGTGCCAGTAGGGATTCCGGGACAGGCTATGGCTACACCTTC.

The chain combines TRBV9 with TRBJ2-5; D unresolved. Germline lookup yields CDR1 SGDLS and CDR2 YYNGEE. V was clipped by 3 bases and J by 1 base, with 7 bases between them. The length of the CDR3 is 13 residues. The CDR3 here is CASSARAQETQYF. CDR3 DNA: TGTGCCAGCAGCGCAAGAGCCCAAGAGACCCAGTACTTC.

The chain couples TRBV6-5 to TRBJ2-2; possible D gene TRBD2, 6 bases. Germline CDR1 is MNHEY and CDR2 is SVGAGI. This CDR3 has 15 residues. The germline V and J ends were trimmed by 6 bases and 1 base, with 12 bases remaining between them. CDR3 protein: CASRILAGNTGELFF. DNA for the CDR3: TGTGCCAGCAGAATACTAGCAGGGAACACCGGGGAGCTGTTTTTT.

The chain joins TRBV20-1 to TRBJ1-5; D gene ambiguous. Germline CDR1 reads DFQATT; CDR2 reads SNEGSKA (reference sequence). The CDR3 has 8 amino acids. The CDR3 coding sequence is TGCAAAAATCAGCCCCAGCATTTT. Encoded protein: CKNQPQHF.

V gene TRBV3-1 (or the pseudogene TRBV3-2) combines with J gene TRBJ2-3, with a weak D call TRBD1 (6 bases). This CDR3 has 14 residues. Trimming took off 4 bases at V and 5 bases at J, with 13 bases between the two ends. The germline V gene has CDR1 LGHDT and CDR2 YNNKEL (reference sequence). The CDR3 protein is CASSREGGKDTQYF. For the CDR3, the DNA is TGTGCCAGCAGCCGAGAAGGGGGTAAAGATACGCAGTATTTT.

The chain couples TRBV27 to TRBJ2-6, with 12 bases identical to TRBD1. Germline trimming cut 6 bases from V and 5 bases from J; bases unmatched to any gene: 8. Germline V lookup: CDR1 MNHEY, CDR2 SMNVEV (reference sequence). The CDR3 spans 17 residues. This CDR3 is CASRPGQGAPRANVLTF. CDR3 bases: TGTGCCAGCAGACCGGGACAGGGGGCTCCAAGGGCCAACGTCCTGACTTTC.

The chain employs TRBV4-3 and TRBJ1-1, with D maybe TRBD1 (6 bases). The germline CDR1 and CDR2 sequences are LGHNA and YSLEER. V was pared by 0 bases and J by 3 bases, with 17 bases between. This CDR3 is built from 17 residues. This chain's CDR3 is CASSQDFSGTPHTEAFF. The CDR3 nucleotides read TGCGCCAGCAGCCAAGACTTCTCCGGGACACCCCACACTGAAGCTTTCTTT.